This passage covers 2 T cell receptor beta chains from one sample sequenced in a study of blood T cells in healthy people across ages. A second PCR of 7 to 11 cycles used a sample-barcoded 5' primer and a J-beta primer mix. From the 5' RACE reads, TCRdb called clonotypes with MiXCR, one entry per CDR3 protein. The sample consists of hundreds of thousands of distinct CDR3 sequences, roughly 50% of them appearing once. Sequenced material: blood. These receptor sequences come from a young man in good health.

This clonotype was counted a few times. The chain combines TRBV7-9 with TRBJ1-1; no clear D gene. This CDR3 comprises 13 residues. Trimming took 1 base from V and 2 from J, leaving 5 bases between them. CDR1 and CDR2 (germline): SEHNR, FQNEAQ (reference sequence). CDR3 protein: CASSLEPNTEAFF. CDR3 nucleotides: TGTGCCAGCAGCTTAGAACCAAACACTGAAGCTTTCTTT.

The chain joins TRBV20-1 to TRBJ1-3, with D unresolved. The CDR3 runs 13 residues. Germline loops: CDR1 DFQATT, CDR2 SNEGSKA (reference sequence). V lost 6 bases to trimming and J lost 0 bases, with 9 bases between them. CDR3 amino acids: CSAHTSSGNTIYF. The CDR3 nucleotides read TGCAGTGCCCATACCAGCTCTGGAAACACCATATATTTT.